Following are 8 T cell receptor beta chains from one sample sequenced in a study of cytomegalovirus exposure and HLA in healthy donors. The PCR had 60 Vbeta and 13 Jbeta primers. This table comes from immunoSEQ multiplex PCR, and its TCRdb copy is limited to in-frame clones, with some not included. Of roughly 150,000 clones in the sample, 70% to 90% are singletons; the top ten hold around 2%. Sequences were obtained from PBMCs. These receptors all come from a woman under 30 in good health and CMV-seronegative.

The J gene is TRBJ2-5, the V gene TRBV6-5; the D is unclear. TRBJ2-7 explains the end of the DNA better; the J call may be wrong. CDR3 length: 14 residues. CDR1 and CDR2 from the germline V gene are MNHEY and SVGAGI. Written as DNA, the CDR3 is TGTGCCAGCCGAGGAGAGTCGAACCTCTACGAGCAGTACTTC. This sequence encodes CASRGESNLYEQYF.

The V gene is TRBV9, the J gene TRBJ1-3; tentatively, D is TRBD1 (6 bases). V lost 0 bases and J lost 0, with 25 bases in between. The CDR3 totals 21 residues. CDR1 and CDR2 from the germline V gene are SGDLS and YYNGEE. CDR3 nucleotides: TGTGCCAGCAGCGTAGGCGTTCGGGCAGGGGTCCCCGAAGGCTCTGGAAACACCATATATTTT. Its protein product is CASSVGVRAGVPEGSGNTIYF.

This chain's CDR3 is CASSLVVIGPYEQYF. DNA of the CDR3: TGTGCCAGCAGCTTAGTGGTAATTGGGCCCTACGAGCAGTACTTC. This chain joins TRBV7-8 and TRBJ2-7; D not certain. CDR3 size: 15 residues. The V end was cut by 1 base, the J end by 2 bases, with 12 bases between. The germline CDR1 and CDR2 sequences are SGHVS and FQNEAQ. Full variable domain (rest looked up from reference TRBV7-8 and TRBJ2-7): GAGVSQSPRYKVAKRGQDVALRCDPISGHVSLFWYQQALGQGPEFLTYFQNEAQLDKSGLPSDRFFAERPEGSVSTLKIQRTQQEDSAVYLCASSLVVIGPYEQYFGPGTRLTVT.

The genes are TRBV9 and TRBJ2-7, with 8 nucleotides matching TRBD1. Germline V gives CDR1 SGDLS, CDR2 YYNGEE. The trim removed 7 bases at V and 6 bases at J, leaving 6 bases unmatched. The CDR3 spans 12 residues. The CDR3, as DNA: TGTGCCAGCTCCCGGACAGGGACCGAGCAGTACTTC. Its protein product is CASSRTGTEQYF.

On this clone itself: The junction does not match germline at one end; this may be a read error. V and J are TRBV5-4 and TRBJ2-5, with 9 positions matching TRBD1. In germline, CDR1 is SGHNT, CDR2 YYREEE (reference sequence). The CDR3 length is 19 residues. CDR3 DNA: TGTGCCAGCAGCTTGGGCGGGACAGGGCCCTCATCTCCCCAAAAGACCCAGTACTTC. It translates to CASSLGGTGPSSPQKTQYF.

This chain connects TRBV10-3 to TRBJ1-2; D remains unclear. Germline CDR1 is ENHRY and CDR2 is SYGVKD. Trimming left V 0 bases short and J 1 base short, with 12 bases between. The length of the CDR3 is 16 residues. Written as DNA, the CDR3 is TGTGCCATCAGTGAGTCAGAGGCAGACTATAACTATGGCTACACCTTC. Protein: CAISESEADYNYGYTF.

The rearrangement joins TRBV5-8 to TRBJ1-2, with 7 bases aligning to TRBD1. The CDR3 contains 15 residues. The trim removed 3 bases at V and 2 bases at J, leaving 7 bases unmatched. The V gene's germline CDR1 is SGHTS and CDR2 YDEGEE. CDR3 sequence (DNA): TGTGCCAGCAGCTCGACCGGGACAGACAACTATGGCTACACCTTC. This translates into CASSSTGTDNYGYTF.

This clone was detected only once. A read error may account for a junction end that differs from germline. CDR3 region: CSSSKQGFENTGELFF. As DNA, the CDR3 is TGTTCCAGCAGCAAACAGGGGTTCGAGAACACCGGGGAGCTGTTTTTT. The chain uses TRBV7-9 and TRBJ2-2; 7 bases fit TRBD1. The germline CDR1 and CDR2 sequences are SEHNR and FQNEAQ (reference sequence). The CDR3 has 16 amino acids.